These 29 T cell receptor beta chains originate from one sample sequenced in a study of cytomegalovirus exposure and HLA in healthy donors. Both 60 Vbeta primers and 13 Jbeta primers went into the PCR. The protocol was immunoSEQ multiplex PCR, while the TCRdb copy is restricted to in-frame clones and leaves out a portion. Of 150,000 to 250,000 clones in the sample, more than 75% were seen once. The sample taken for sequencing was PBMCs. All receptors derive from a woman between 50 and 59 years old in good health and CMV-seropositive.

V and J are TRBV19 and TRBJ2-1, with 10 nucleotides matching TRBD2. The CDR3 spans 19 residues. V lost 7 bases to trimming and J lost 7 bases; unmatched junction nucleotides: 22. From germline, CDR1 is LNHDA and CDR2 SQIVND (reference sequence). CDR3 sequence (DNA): TGTGCCAGTACTAAAATCCGGGGAAGCGGGGGGGCGGCATGGAATGAGCAGTTCTTC. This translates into CASTKIRGSGGAAWNEQFF.

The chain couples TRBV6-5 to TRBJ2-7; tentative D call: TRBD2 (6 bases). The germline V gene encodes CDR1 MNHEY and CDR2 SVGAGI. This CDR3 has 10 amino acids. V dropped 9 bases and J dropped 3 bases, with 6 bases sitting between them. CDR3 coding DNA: TGTGCCAGGGGAGGCTACGAGCAGTACTTC. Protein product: CARGGYEQYF.

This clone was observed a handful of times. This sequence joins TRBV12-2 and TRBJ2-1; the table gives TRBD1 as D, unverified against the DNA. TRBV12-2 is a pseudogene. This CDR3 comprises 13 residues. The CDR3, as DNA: TGTGCCTACCGCCGACAGGGAGACAATGAGCAGTTCTTC. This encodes CAYRRQGDNEQFF.

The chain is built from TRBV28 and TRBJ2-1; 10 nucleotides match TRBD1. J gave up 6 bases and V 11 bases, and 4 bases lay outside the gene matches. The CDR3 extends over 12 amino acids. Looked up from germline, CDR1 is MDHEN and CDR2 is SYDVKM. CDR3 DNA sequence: TGTGCCGGCGGGACAGGGGTCAATGAGCAGTTCTTC. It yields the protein CAGGTGVNEQFF.

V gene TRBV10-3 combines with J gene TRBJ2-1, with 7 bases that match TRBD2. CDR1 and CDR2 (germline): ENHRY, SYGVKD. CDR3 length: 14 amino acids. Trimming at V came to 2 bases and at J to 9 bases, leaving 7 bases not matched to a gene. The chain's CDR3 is CAISEVTSSGEQFF. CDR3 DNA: TGTGCCATCAGTGAGGTGACTAGCAGTGGTGAGCAGTTCTTC.

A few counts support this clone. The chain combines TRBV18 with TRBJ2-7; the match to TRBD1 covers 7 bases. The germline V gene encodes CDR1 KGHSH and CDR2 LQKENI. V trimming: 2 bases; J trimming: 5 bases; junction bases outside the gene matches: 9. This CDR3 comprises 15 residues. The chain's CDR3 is CASSPRVRGLDEQYF. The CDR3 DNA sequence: TGTGCCAGCTCACCAAGAGTCAGGGGGTTGGACGAGCAGTACTTC.

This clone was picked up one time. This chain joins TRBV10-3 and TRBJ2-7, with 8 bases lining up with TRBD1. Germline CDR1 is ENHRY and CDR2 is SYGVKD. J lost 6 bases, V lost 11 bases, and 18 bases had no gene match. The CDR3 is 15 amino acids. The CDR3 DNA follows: TGTGCCGTGGGGGTGGGACAGGACGTAACTTCCGAGCAGTACTTC. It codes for CAVGVGQDVTSEQYF.

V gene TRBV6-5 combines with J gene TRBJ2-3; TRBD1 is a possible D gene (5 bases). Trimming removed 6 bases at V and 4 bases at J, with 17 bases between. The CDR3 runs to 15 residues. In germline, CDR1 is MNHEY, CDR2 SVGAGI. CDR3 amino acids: CASSPGMRNADTQYF. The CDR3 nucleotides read TGTGCCAGCAGCCCAGGGATGAGAAACGCAGATACGCAGTATTTT.

CDR3 region: CASSETSGRHNEQFF. CDR3 bases: TGTGCCAGCAGTGAAACTAGCGGGAGACACAATGAGCAGTTCTTC. This rearrangement joins TRBV2 to TRBJ2-1; 11 bases agree with TRBD2. Germline CDR1 reads SNHLY; CDR2 reads FYNNEI. The CDR3 is made up of 15 amino acids. Germline trimming cut 2 bases from V and 5 bases from J; bases unmatched to any gene: 2. Full variable domain (remainder filled in from reference TRBV2 and TRBJ2-1): EPEVTQTPSHQVTQMGQEVILRCVPISNHLYFYWYRQILGQKVEFLVSFYNNEISEKSEIFDDQFSVERPDGSNFTLKIRSTKLEDSAMYFCASSETSGRHNEQFFGPGTRLTVL.

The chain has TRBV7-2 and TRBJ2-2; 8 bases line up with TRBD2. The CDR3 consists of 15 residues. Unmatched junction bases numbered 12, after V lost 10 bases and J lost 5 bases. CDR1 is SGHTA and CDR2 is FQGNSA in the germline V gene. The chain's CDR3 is CATHSGGGLTGELFF. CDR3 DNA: TGTGCCACCCACTCGGGAGGGGGGCTTACCGGGGAGCTGTTTTTT.

The CDR3 DNA reads TGTGCCAGCAGCTCCGGCGATATCCAGGGATACTCTGGAAACACCATATATTTT. Translation gives CASSSGDIQGYSGNTIYF. The rearrangement joins TRBV7-6 to TRBJ1-3; TRBD1 is a possible D gene (5 bases). The V gene's germline CDR1 is SGHVS and CDR2 FNYEAQ. V lost 4 bases, J lost 0 bases, and 19 bases lay in between. This CDR3 has 18 amino acids.

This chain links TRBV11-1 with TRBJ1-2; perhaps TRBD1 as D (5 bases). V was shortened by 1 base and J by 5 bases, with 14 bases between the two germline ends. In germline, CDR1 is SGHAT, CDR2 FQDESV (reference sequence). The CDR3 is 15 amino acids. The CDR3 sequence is CASSLVGVKGYGYTF. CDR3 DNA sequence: TGTGCCAGCAGCTTAGTAGGGGTCAAGGGGTATGGCTACACCTTC.

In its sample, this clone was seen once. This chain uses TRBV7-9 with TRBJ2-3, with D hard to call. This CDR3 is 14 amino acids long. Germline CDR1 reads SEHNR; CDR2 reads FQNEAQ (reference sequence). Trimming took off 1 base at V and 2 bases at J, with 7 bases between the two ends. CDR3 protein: CASSLVGPTDTQYF. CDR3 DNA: TGTGCCAGCAGCTTAGTTGGGCCCACAGATACGCAGTATTTT.

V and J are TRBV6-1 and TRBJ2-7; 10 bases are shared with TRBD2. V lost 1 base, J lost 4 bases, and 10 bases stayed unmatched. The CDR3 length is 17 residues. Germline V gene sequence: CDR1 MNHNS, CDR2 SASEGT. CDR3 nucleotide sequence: TGTGCCAGCAGTGAAGGGGTAGCGGGAGGCCGGGGGTACGAGCAGTACTTC. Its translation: CASSEGVAGGRGYEQYF.

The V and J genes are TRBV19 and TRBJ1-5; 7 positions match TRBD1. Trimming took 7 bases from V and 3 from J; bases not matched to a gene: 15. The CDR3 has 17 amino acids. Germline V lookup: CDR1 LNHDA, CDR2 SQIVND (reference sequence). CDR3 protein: CASTPPKGTATNQPQHF. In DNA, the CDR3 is TGTGCCAGTACCCCACCCAAGGGGACAGCCACCAATCAGCCCCAGCATTTT. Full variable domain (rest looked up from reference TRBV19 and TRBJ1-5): DGGITQSPKYLFRKEGQNVTLSCEQNLNHDAMYWYRQDPGQGLRLIYYSQIVNDFQKGDIAEGYSVSREKKESFPLTVTSAQKNPTAFYLCASTPPKGTATNQPQHFGDGTRLSIL.

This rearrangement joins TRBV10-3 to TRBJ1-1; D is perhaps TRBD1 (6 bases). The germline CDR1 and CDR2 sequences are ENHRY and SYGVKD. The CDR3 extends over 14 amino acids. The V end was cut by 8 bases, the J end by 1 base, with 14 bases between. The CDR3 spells CAIQQGQPNTEAFF. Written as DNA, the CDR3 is TGTGCCATCCAGCAGGGACAACCGAACACTGAAGCTTTCTTT.

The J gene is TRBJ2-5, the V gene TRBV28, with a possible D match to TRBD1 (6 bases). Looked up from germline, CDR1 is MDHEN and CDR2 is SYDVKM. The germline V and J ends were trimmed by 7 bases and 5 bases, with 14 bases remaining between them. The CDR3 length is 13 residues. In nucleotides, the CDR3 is TGTGCCAGCACCGCTACAGGGTTGGAGACCCAGTACTTC. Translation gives CASTATGLETQYF.

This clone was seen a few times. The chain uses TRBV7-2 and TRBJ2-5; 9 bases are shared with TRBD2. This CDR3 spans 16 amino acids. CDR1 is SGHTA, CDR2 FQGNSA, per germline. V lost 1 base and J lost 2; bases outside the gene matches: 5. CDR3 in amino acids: CASSLGGAGGQETQYF. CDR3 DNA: TGTGCCAGCAGCTTAGGGGGAGCGGGGGGACAAGAGACCCAGTACTTC. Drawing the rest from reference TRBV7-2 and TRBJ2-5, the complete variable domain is GAGVSQSPSNKVTEKGKDVELRCDPISGHTALYWYRQSLGQGLEFLIYFQGNSAPDKSGLPSDRFSAERTGGSVSTLTIQRTQQEDSAVYLCASSLGGAGGQETQYFGPGTRLLVL.

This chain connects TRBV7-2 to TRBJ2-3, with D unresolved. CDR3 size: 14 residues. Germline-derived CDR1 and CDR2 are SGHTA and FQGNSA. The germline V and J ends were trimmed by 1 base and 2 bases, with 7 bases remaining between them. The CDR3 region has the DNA TGTGCCAGCAGCTTAGGTCATTCCACAGATACGCAGTATTTT. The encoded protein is CASSLGHSTDTQYF. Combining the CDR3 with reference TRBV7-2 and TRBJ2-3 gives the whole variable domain GAGVSQSPSNKVTEKGKDVELRCDPISGHTALYWYRQSLGQGLEFLIYFQGNSAPDKSGLPSDRFSAERTGGSVSTLTIQRTQQEDSAVYLCASSLGHSTDTQYFGPGTRLTVL.

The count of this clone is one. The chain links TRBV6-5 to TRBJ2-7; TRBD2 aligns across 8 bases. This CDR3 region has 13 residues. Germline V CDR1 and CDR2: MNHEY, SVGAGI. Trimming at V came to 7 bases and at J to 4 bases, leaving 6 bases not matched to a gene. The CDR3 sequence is CASIGTRGYEQYF. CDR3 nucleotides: TGTGCCAGCATCGGGACTAGAGGGTACGAGCAGTACTTC.

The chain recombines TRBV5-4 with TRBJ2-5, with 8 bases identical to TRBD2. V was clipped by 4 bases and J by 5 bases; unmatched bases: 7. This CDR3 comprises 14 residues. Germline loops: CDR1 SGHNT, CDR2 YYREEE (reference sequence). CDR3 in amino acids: CASSPEAGEETQYF. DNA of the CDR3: TGTGCCAGCAGCCCCGAAGCGGGGGAGGAGACCCAGTACTTC.

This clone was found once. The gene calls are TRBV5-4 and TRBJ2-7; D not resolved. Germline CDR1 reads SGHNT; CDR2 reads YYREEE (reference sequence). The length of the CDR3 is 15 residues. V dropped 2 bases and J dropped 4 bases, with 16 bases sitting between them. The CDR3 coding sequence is TGTGCCAGCAGCTTCAAGCCCCACCCAACTTACGAGCAGTACTTC. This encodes CASSFKPHPTYEQYF.

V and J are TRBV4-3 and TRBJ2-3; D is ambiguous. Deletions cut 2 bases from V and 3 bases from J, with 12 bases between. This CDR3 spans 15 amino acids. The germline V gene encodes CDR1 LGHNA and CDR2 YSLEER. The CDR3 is CASSQRVLGTDTQYF. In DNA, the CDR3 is TGCGCCAGCAGCCAACGGGTTCTAGGTACAGATACGCAGTATTTT.

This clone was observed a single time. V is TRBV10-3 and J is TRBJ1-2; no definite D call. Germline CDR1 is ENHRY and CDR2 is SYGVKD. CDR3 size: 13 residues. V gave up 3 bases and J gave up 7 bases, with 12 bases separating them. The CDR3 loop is CAISDPARRGYTF. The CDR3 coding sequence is TGTGCCATCAGTGACCCGGCCAGGCGTGGCTACACCTTC.

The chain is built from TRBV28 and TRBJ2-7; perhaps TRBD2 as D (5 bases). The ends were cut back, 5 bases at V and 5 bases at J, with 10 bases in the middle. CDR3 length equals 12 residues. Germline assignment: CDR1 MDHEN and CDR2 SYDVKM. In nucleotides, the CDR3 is TGTGCCAGCAGTCCCGGACTGAACGAGCAGTACTTC. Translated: CASSPGLNEQYF.

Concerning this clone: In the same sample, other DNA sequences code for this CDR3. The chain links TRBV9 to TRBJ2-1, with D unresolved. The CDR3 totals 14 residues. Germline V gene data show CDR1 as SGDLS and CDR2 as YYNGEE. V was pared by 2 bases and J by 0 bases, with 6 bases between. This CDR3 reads CASSVGSSYNEQFF. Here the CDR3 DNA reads TGTGCCAGCAGCGTGGGCAGCTCCTACAATGAGCAGTTCTTC.

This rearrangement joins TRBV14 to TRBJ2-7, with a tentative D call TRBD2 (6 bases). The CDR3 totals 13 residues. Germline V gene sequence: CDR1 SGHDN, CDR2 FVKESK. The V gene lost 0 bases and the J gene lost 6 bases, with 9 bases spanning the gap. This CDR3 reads CASSQDLGGEQYF. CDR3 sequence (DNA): TGTGCCAGCAGCCAAGATCTCGGGGGCGAGCAGTACTTC.

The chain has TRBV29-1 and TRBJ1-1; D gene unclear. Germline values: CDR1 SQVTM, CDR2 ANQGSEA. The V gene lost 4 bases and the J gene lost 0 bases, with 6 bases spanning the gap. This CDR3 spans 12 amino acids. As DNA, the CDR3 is TGCAGCGTTGCCAGGATGAACACTGAAGCTTTCTTT. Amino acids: CSVARMNTEAFF.

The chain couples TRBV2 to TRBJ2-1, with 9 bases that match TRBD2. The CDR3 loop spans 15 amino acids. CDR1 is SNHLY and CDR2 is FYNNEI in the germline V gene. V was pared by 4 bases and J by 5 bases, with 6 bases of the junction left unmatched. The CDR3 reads CASSGGLALHNEQFF. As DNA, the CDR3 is TGTGCCAGCAGTGGGGGACTAGCCCTACACAATGAGCAGTTCTTC.